This entry lists 23 T cell receptor beta chains sequenced from one sample in a study of response to subunit inactivated influenza vaccine. Via MiXCR, TCRdb re-called the RT-PCR reads, giving one row per CDR3 protein. The data contain more than 550,000 distinct CDR3 sequences, about 11% of them singletons. The same data also went into a second study, on T cells expressing NK-cell markers. From that paper: UMIs accompanied the 5'RACE template switching by which TCR beta cDNA was made.

The sequenced sample was PBMCs from blood, obtained on the day of vaccination. Receptors were obtained from a man in his fifties who received an inactivated influenza vaccine.

This clonotype was observed a few times. CDR3 bases: TGTGCCAGTAGTATGGCAGGGAACCAAGAGACCCAGTACTTC. Amino acid sequence: CASSMAGNQETQYF. J is TRBJ2-5 and V is TRBV19, with a possible D match to TRBD1 (5 bases). The CDR3 contains 14 residues. With 3 bases removed from V and 0 bases from J, the gap between germline ends came to 8 bases. Per the germline V gene, CDR1 is LNHDA and CDR2 is SQIVND (reference sequence).

V and J are TRBV18 and TRBJ2-2, with D perhaps TRBD1 (5 bases). This CDR3 has 15 amino acids. Trimming shortened V by 2 bases and J by 3 bases, and 10 bases separated the two germline ends. Germline V gene data show CDR1 as KGHSH and CDR2 as LQKENI. The DNA for the CDR3 is TGTGCCAGCTCACCAAACAGACAGTACACCGGGGAGCTGTTTTTT. Its translation: CASSPNRQYTGELFF.

This clonotype was detected only a few times. V is TRBV6-1 and J is TRBJ2-1; D gene unclear. V lost 10 bases to trimming and J lost 4 bases, with 20 bases between them. The germline gives CDR1 MNHNS, CDR2 SASEGT. CDR3 length equals 15 residues. For the CDR3, the DNA is TGTGCCACACAACCGGGTGGCGGAACTTACAATGAGCAGTTCTTC. It is translated as CATQPGGGTYNEQFF.

The V call is TRBV27, the J call TRBJ2-3, with 14 positions matching TRBD2. The CDR3 sequence is 15 residues long. V shed 6 bases, J shed 4 bases, and the junction held 3 bases outside the gene matches. The germline V gene has CDR1 MNHEY and CDR2 SMNVEV (reference sequence). Here the CDR3 reads CASSGLAGGSDTQYF. The CDR3 coding sequence is TGTGCCAGCAGCGGACTAGCGGGAGGTTCAGATACGCAGTATTTT.

This clonotype was detected only a few times. The chain links TRBV7-2 to TRBJ2-3, with D uncertain. The CDR3 totals 14 residues. Germline CDR1 reads SGHTA; CDR2 reads FQGNSA. The germline V and J ends were trimmed by 1 base and 4 bases, with 9 bases remaining between them. The CDR3 protein is CASSLDVSSDTQYF. For the CDR3, the DNA is TGTGCCAGCAGCTTAGATGTCTCTTCAGATACGCAGTATTTT.

This clonotype has just a few counts. The chain combines TRBV6-2 or TRBV6-3 with TRBJ2-7, with TRBD2 matching 8 bases. Trimming removed 7 bases from V and 7 bases from J; junction bases left unmatched: 6. The CDR3 runs to 12 residues. Per germline, CDR1 MNHEY and CDR2 SVGEGT. The CDR3: CASNLAGREQYF. The CDR3 nucleotides read TGTGCCAGCAACTTAGCGGGAAGGGAGCAGTACTTC.

This clonotype was picked up many times. The rearrangement links TRBV18 to TRBJ1-2; D remains unclear. The CDR3 is 13 amino acids. The V end was cut by 1 base, the J end by 3 bases, with 6 bases between. Germline lookup yields CDR1 KGHSH and CDR2 LQKENI. The CDR3 DNA is TGTGCCAGCTCACCACAAACTGACTATGGCTACACCTTC. Translation: CASSPQTDYGYTF.

The chain uses TRBV11-2 and TRBJ2-3; 13 bases line up with TRBD2. The CDR3 is 18 amino acids. Trimming took 3 bases from V and 0 from J; bases not matched to a gene: 6. Per the germline V gene, CDR1 is SGHAT and CDR2 is FQNNGV. For the CDR3, the DNA is TGTGCCAGCAGCTTCGGACTAGCGGGGGTTTCTAGCACAGATACGCAGTATTTT. Translation: CASSFGLAGVSSTDTQYF.

This clonotype was seen a handful of times. The genes are TRBV14 and TRBJ1-2, with D unresolved. The CDR3 length is 15 residues. Trimming pared 5 bases from V and 12 bases from J, leaving 25 bases between. Germline values: CDR1 SGHDN, CDR2 FVKESK. CDR3 sequence: CASSDKRLRSQVHTF. For the CDR3, the DNA is TGTGCCAGCAGCGACAAAAGGCTGAGGTCCCAGGTCCACACCTTC.

This clonotype appeared many times. DNA of the CDR3: TGCAGCGCGACCGGGACAGGGCCTTACGAGCAGTACTTC. Its translation: CSATGTGPYEQYF. The chain uses TRBV20-1 and TRBJ2-7; 9 nucleotides match TRBD1. The CDR3 is 13 amino acids. Looked up from germline, CDR1 is DFQATT and CDR2 is SNEGSKA (reference sequence).

The rearrangement joins TRBV29-1 to TRBJ2-2; 8 positions match TRBD2. The length of the CDR3 is 14 residues. V dropped 5 bases and J dropped 4; count of bases not matched to a gene: 6. Germline CDR1 and CDR2: SQVTM and ANQGSEA. Here the CDR3 reads CSVLSGGVTGELFF. CDR3 nucleotide sequence: TGCAGCGTTCTCAGCGGGGGTGTCACCGGGGAGCTGTTTTTT.

There are a few counts of this clonotype. The rearrangement uses TRBV11-2 and TRBJ2-3; 8 bases fit TRBD2. The CDR3 sequence is 15 residues long. J lost 0 bases, V lost 5 bases, and 4 bases had no gene match. Per germline, CDR1 SGHAT and CDR2 FQNNGV. For the CDR3, the DNA is TGTGCCAGCAGCACCAGACTAGCGAGCACAGATACGCAGTATTTT. Translated: CASSTRLASTDTQYF.

The V and J genes are TRBV11-3 and TRBJ2-7, with 7 bases aligning to TRBD2. Per the germline V gene, CDR1 is SGHNT and CDR2 is YENEEA. Trimming at V came to 4 bases and at J to 2 bases, leaving 26 bases not matched to a gene. This CDR3 contains 21 residues. The CDR3 DNA is TGTGCCAGCAGCTCCCATTTGGTTGCTAGCGGTTTACGTCAATTCACCTACGAGCAGTACTTC. It translates to CASSSHLVASGLRQFTYEQYF.

This sequence joins TRBV20-1 and TRBJ2-2; TRBD2 agrees at 13 bases. Unmatched junction bases numbered 13, after V lost 3 bases and J lost 0 bases. Looked up from germline, CDR1 is DFQATT and CDR2 is SNEGSKA (reference sequence). This CDR3 is built from 20 residues. The chain's CDR3 is CSASGVRGGTSGANTGELFF. As DNA, the CDR3 is TGCAGTGCTAGTGGGGTCAGGGGTGGGACTAGCGGGGCGAACACCGGGGAGCTGTTTTTT.

The sample holds a few counts of this clonotype. The CDR3 DNA reads as TGTGCCAGCAGCTTTTGGGGGGGGGTAAACACAGATACGCAGTATTTT. Its protein product is CASSFWGGVNTDTQYF. This sequence joins TRBV7-2 and TRBJ2-3; 7 nucleotides line up with TRBD2. Trimming cost V 3 bases and J 2 bases; bases outside gene matches: 8. Germline V gene sequence: CDR1 SGHTA, CDR2 FQGNSA. This CDR3 region has 16 residues.

This clonotype was picked up many times. The J gene is TRBJ2-7, the V gene TRBV3-1, with TRBD2 identical over 7 bases. The CDR3 extends over 13 amino acids. Looked up from germline, CDR1 is LGHDT and CDR2 is YNNKEL (reference sequence). Losses at the gene ends were 7 bases for V and 5 bases for J; bases not matched to a gene: 8. CDR3 sequence: CASTHGGWNEQYF. In DNA, the CDR3 is TGTGCCAGCACCCACGGGGGGTGGAACGAGCAGTACTTC.

This clonotype was seen only a few times. This rearrangement joins TRBV7-9 to TRBJ2-1; maybe TRBD2 (5 bases). The V and J ends lost 2 bases and 15 bases respectively, with 11 bases between them. The CDR3 is 11 residues long. Germline V gene sequence: CDR1 SEHNR, CDR2 FQNEAQ (reference sequence). The CDR3 protein is CASSLKSGGFF. The CDR3, as DNA: TGTGCCAGCAGCTTAAAGAGCGGAGGGTTCTTC.

In this sample, this clonotype turned up a few times. The J gene is TRBJ2-1, the V gene TRBV18; TRBD1 matches 9 bases. CDR1 and CDR2 from the germline V gene are KGHSH and LQKENI. The V gene end was trimmed by 6 bases and the J gene end by 9 bases; junction bases not matched to a gene: 12. This CDR3 is built from 15 residues. The CDR3 spells CASSQQGASMGEQFF. DNA for the CDR3: TGTGCCAGCTCGCAACAGGGGGCCAGTATGGGTGAGCAGTTCTTC. Full variable domain (remainder filled in from reference TRBV18 and TRBJ2-1): NAGVMQNPRHLVRRRGQEARLRCSPMKGHSHVYWYRQLPEEGLKFMVYLQKENIIDESGMPKERFSAEFPKEGPSILRIQQVVRGDSAAYFCASSQQGASMGEQFFGPGTRLTVL.

The sample holds a few counts of this clonotype. This rearrangement joins TRBV10-3 to TRBJ2-3, with TRBD1 as a possible D gene (6 bases). Germline CDR1 and CDR2: ENHRY and SYGVKD. The CDR3 is made up of 14 amino acids. Trimming stripped 4 bases from V and 3 bases from J, with 11 bases between. CDR3 sequence reads: CAISGKQGTDTQYF. CDR3 nucleotide sequence: TGTGCCATCAGTGGCAAACAGGGAACAGATACGCAGTATTTT.

At least ten counts were recorded for this clonotype. This chain links TRBV9 with TRBJ2-2; perhaps TRBD1 as D (5 bases). There are 13 residues in the CDR3. V dropped 0 bases and J dropped 5 bases, with 5 bases sitting between them. Germline CDR1 and CDR2: SGDLS and YYNGEE. The CDR3 region is CASSVEGTGELFF. In nucleotides, the CDR3 is TGTGCCAGCAGCGTAGAGGGGACCGGGGAGCTGTTTTTT.

This chain joins TRBV2 and TRBJ1-1; a weak D match, TRBD1 (5 bases). Germline-derived CDR1 and CDR2 are SNHLY and FYNNEI. Trimming took off 6 bases at V and 4 bases at J, with 12 bases between the two ends. This CDR3 has 13 amino acids. The CDR3 region is CASRGGAGTEAFF. CDR3 sequence (DNA): TGTGCCAGCAGGGGGGGTGCGGGCACTGAAGCTTTCTTT.

This clonotype showed up just a few times. The gene calls are TRBV7-8 and TRBJ2-2, with unresolved D. Germline assignment: CDR1 SGHVS and CDR2 FQNEAQ. The CDR3 has 15 amino acids. V lost 5 bases and J 1 base, leaving 11 bases between the germline ends. The CDR3 DNA reads TGTGCCAGCAGCCTACCGTACCGGAACACCGGGGAGCTGTTTTTT. Protein product: CASSLPYRNTGELFF.

V and J are TRBV20-1 and TRBJ1-3; D is ambiguous. With 0 bases removed from V and 8 bases from J, the gap between germline ends came to 8 bases. Germline CDR1 reads DFQATT; CDR2 reads SNEGSKA (reference sequence). The CDR3 is 12 amino acids. CDR3 in DNA: TGCAGTGCTAGAGATTTACTGGACACCATATATTTT. This translates into CSARDLLDTIYF.